Listed here are 15 T cell receptor beta chains from one sample, sequenced in a study of blood T cell repertoires in COVID-19. Assay: immunoSEQ multiplex PCR; the TCRdb copy retains only in-frame clones and omits some. This repertoire shows about 48,000 clones, more than 75% found once; its top ten account for over 4.5%. Sequencing used peripheral blood. The receptors were gathered from a woman aged 55-69 years with acute or convalescent COVID-19.

The chain joins TRBV6-5 to TRBJ2-5; D remains unclear. Germline V CDR1 and CDR2: MNHEY, SVGAGI. The ends were cut back, 5 bases at V and 3 bases at J, with 4 bases in the middle. This CDR3 has 11 amino acids. In DNA, the CDR3 is TGTGCCAGCAGTCTAAAAGAGACCCAGTACTTC. As protein: CASSLKETQYF.

V and J are TRBV7-2 and TRBJ2-1, with 10 nucleotides matching TRBD2. Germline V CDR1 and CDR2: SGHTA, FQGNSA. This CDR3 is built from 16 residues. Trimming took 4 bases from V and 5 from J; bases not matched to a gene: 8. In DNA form, the CDR3 reads TGTGCCAGCAGCTCCCCCGGACTAGCGGCCAACAATGAGCAGTTCTTC. Its protein is CASSSPGLAANNEQFF.

The chain links TRBV6-2 or TRBV6-3 to TRBJ1-5, with 8 bases lining up with TRBD1. CDR1 and CDR2 from the germline V gene are MNHEY and SVGEGT. The CDR3 has 17 amino acids. V dropped 2 bases and J dropped 2; count of bases not matched to a gene: 8. The CDR3 protein is CASSYPDRGGGNQPQHF. The DNA for the CDR3 is TGTGCCAGCAGTTACCCTGACAGGGGAGGTGGCAATCAGCCCCAGCATTTT.

V usage is TRBV10-3 and J usage is TRBJ2-5, with no clear D. The germline V gene encodes CDR1 ENHRY and CDR2 SYGVKD. The CDR3 covers 11 residues. Between the trimmed V and J ends, which lost 4 bases and 4 bases, there was a span of 4 bases. The CDR3 bases are TGTGCCATCAGTGGAGGAGAGACCCAGTACTTC. This encodes CAISGGETQYF.

The gene calls are TRBV12-3 or TRBV12-4 and TRBJ2-7, with 7 bases lining up with TRBD2. The V segment lost 6 bases and the J segment 2 bases; nucleotides outside the gene matches: 4. CDR3 size: 13 residues. The CDR3 spells CASSPGTTYEQYF. The CDR3 bases are TGTGCCAGCAGCCCCGGGACTACCTACGAGCAGTACTTC.

This chain links TRBV29-1 with TRBJ2-1; a possible D gene is TRBD1 (6 bases). The CDR3 contains 13 residues. CDR1 and CDR2 (germline): SQVTM, ANQGSEA. V gave up 4 bases and J gave up 6 bases, with 13 bases separating them. CDR3 residues: CSVVVGAPNEQFF. The CDR3 region has the DNA TGCAGCGTTGTAGTGGGGGCACCCAATGAGCAGTTCTTC.

The rearrangement joins TRBV19 to TRBJ2-5; perhaps TRBD2 as D (6 bases). The CDR3 spans 13 residues. V was clipped by 9 bases and J by 4 bases, with 15 bases between them. The germline V gene encodes CDR1 LNHDA and CDR2 SQIVND (reference sequence). The CDR3 region has the DNA TGTGCCAGCGGGAAAGCGGGTGGAGAGACCCAGTACTTC. It translates to CASGKAGGETQYF.

The chain employs TRBV7-2 and TRBJ1-5, with TRBD1 matching over 7 bases. Germline CDR1 SGHTA, CDR2 FQGNSA. The length of the CDR3 is 17 residues. V was pared by 0 bases and J by 2 bases, with 7 bases of the junction left unmatched. The CDR3 region is CASSLALGGAGNQPQHF. In DNA form, the CDR3 reads TGTGCCAGCAGCTTAGCGCTAGGGGGCGCGGGCAATCAGCCCCAGCATTTT.

V and J are TRBV7-2 and TRBJ1-1; perhaps TRBD1 as D (5 bases). Deletions cut 1 base from V and 3 bases from J, with 9 bases between. The CDR3 has 14 amino acids. Germline V lookup: CDR1 SGHTA, CDR2 FQGNSA. The CDR3 reads CASSLVGRDTEAFF. For the CDR3, the DNA is TGTGCCAGCAGCTTAGTTGGCAGGGACACTGAAGCTTTCTTT.

This clone was detected only a few times. This chain links TRBV4-2 with TRBJ2-7; D gene unclear. The CDR3 spans 15 residues. The V and J ends lost 0 bases and 4 bases respectively, with 13 bases between them. Germline V lookup: CDR1 LGHNA, CDR2 YNFKEQ. The CDR3 DNA is TGTGCCAGCAGCCAAGATAAATCGGGTCTATACGAGCAGTACTTC. It yields the protein CASSQDKSGLYEQYF.

The chain combines TRBV3-1 (or the pseudogene TRBV3-2) with TRBJ1-5; D uncertain. This CDR3 comprises 13 residues. V lost 3 bases and J 4 bases, leaving 7 bases between the germline ends. Per the germline V gene, CDR1 is LGHDT and CDR2 is YNNKEL (reference sequence). The CDR3 is CASSHGPNQPQHF. The CDR3 nucleotides read TGTGCCAGCAGCCATGGGCCAAATCAGCCCCAGCATTTT.

The chain combines TRBV5-6 with TRBJ1-4; maybe TRBD1 (5 bases). V lost 0 bases and J 8 bases, leaving 14 bases between the germline ends. The germline CDR1 and CDR2 sequences are SGHDT and YYEEEE. The CDR3 runs 15 residues. CDR3 loop: CASSLAGGVGEKLFF. The CDR3 nucleotides read TGTGCCAGCAGCTTGGCCGGAGGGGTGGGCGAAAAACTGTTTTTT.

The J gene is TRBJ2-2, the V gene TRBV3-1 (or the pseudogene TRBV3-2), with D unresolved. Germline V gives CDR1 LGHDT, CDR2 YNNKEL (reference sequence). CDR3 length: 15 amino acids. V was shortened by 1 base and J by 6 bases, with 12 bases between the two germline ends. The CDR3 sequence: CASSQAALVSGELFF. The CDR3 coding sequence is TGTGCCAGCAGCCAAGCCGCGTTGGTCTCCGGGGAGCTGTTTTTT.

The DNA of the CDR3 is TGTGCCAGCAGTTGGGAGGTGGAGACCCAGTACTTC. As protein: CASSWEVETQYF. V is TRBV7-9 and J is TRBJ2-5, with D possibly TRBD2 on 6 matching bases. The germline V gene encodes CDR1 SEHNR and CDR2 FQNEAQ (reference sequence). The CDR3 length is 12 residues. V was clipped by 6 bases and J by 5 bases, with 10 bases between them.

V usage is TRBV5-4 and J usage is TRBJ2-7, with D perhaps TRBD1 (6 bases). With 9 bases removed from V and 4 bases from J, the gap between germline ends came to 17 bases. The CDR3 totals 13 residues. From germline, CDR1 is SGHNT and CDR2 YYREEE (reference sequence). The CDR3 region is CATSWGPRYEQYF. In nucleotides, the CDR3 is TGTGCCACCTCGTGGGGGCCCAGGTACGAGCAGTACTTC.